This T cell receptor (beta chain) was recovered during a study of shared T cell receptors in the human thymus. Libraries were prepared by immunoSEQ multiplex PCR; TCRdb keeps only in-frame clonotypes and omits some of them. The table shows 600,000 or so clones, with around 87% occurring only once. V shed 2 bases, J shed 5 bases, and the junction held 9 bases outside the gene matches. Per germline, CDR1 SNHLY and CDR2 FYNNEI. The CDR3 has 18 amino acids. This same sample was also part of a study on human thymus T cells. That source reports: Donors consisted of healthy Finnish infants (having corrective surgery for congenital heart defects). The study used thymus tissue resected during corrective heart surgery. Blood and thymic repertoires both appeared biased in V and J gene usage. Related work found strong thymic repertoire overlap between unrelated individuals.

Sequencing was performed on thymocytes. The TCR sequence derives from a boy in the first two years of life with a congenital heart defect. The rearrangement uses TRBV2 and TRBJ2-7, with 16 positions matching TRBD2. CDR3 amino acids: CASSESLGLAGGPHEQYF. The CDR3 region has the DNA TGTGCCAGCAGTGAATCTTTGGGACTAGCGGGGGGGCCCCACGAGCAGTACTTC.